The 16 T cell receptor beta chains in this list originate from one sample, sequenced in a study of T cell clonality in common variable immunodeficiency (dated by TCRdb to between 2015 and 2016). Libraries were constructed by the immunoSEQ multiplex PCR assay. In TCRdb, the immuneACCESS table is reduced to in-frame sequences with V and J assigned. These tables do not hold every clone; where another copy was compared, an unresolved V gene accounts for under half, and the others remain unexplained. There are 45,000 to 65,000 clones in this sample, and none of them is a singleton. Just over 2% of the sample lies in the top ten. The material sequenced was peripheral blood mononuclear cells. Receptor source: a person between 18 and 75 years old in good health.

This clone has ten or more counts. The CDR3 bases that were read are TGTGCCAGCATCCTCCGACAGGGGAGTAACACCGGGGAG. This gives the protein CASILRQGSNTGE. The CDR3 reads in full as CASILRQGSNTGELFF. V usage is TRBV7-8 and J usage is TRBJ2-2; 8 nucleotides align to TRBD1. From the germline J gene comes the end of the CDR3, since the read stops 3 residues before it. V shed 7 bases and J 2 bases; nucleotides not matched to a gene: 9. Germline V gene sequence: CDR1 SGHVS, CDR2 FQNEAQ. CDR3 length equals 16 residues.

This clone has at least ten counts. The DNA ends 3 residues before the CDR3 does, and the rest of the CDR3 is filled in from the germline J gene. This rearrangement joins TRBV20-1 to TRBJ2-3; D is undetermined. CDR1 DFQATT and CDR2 SNEGSKA come from the germline V gene (reference sequence). CDR3 length: 14 residues. V lost 6 bases and J lost 1, with 14 bases in between. CDR3 region: CSAAMRLGTDTQYF. Partial CDR3 DNA: TGCAGTGCCGCCATGCGTCTCGGCACAGATACG.

This clone was counted ten times or more. The CDR3 is cut off 3 residues early in the read; its end comes from the germline J gene. V is TRBV5-1 and J is TRBJ2-1, with 11 bases identical to TRBD2. This CDR3 is built from 16 residues. Germline trimming cut 4 bases from V and 8 bases from J; bases unmatched to any gene: 11. CDR1 SGHRS and CDR2 YFSETQ come from the germline V gene. The CDR3 spells CASSTVAGGPAYEQFF. The DNA read from the CDR3 is TGCGCCAGCAGCACTGTAGCGGGGGGGCCGGCGTATGAG.

This clone appeared many times. The CDR3: CSVRTVFYEQYF. The sequenced CDR3 bases are TGCAGCGTAAGGACTGTATTCTACGAG. This chain connects TRBV29-1 to TRBJ2-7; D might be TRBD2 (5 bases). Sequencing ends 3 residues short of the CDR3 end; the germline J gene provides the rest. V was shortened by 6 bases and J by 3 bases, with 12 bases between the two germline ends. Germline loops: CDR1 SQVTM, CDR2 ANQGSEA. The CDR3 extends over 12 amino acids.

This clone came up many times. The read ends 3 residues shy of where the CDR3 ends; the end is completed using the germline J gene. The rearrangement links TRBV10-1 to TRBJ2-1; 8 bases match TRBD1. This CDR3 contains 15 residues. After removal of 4 bases from V and 6 bases from J, the junction contained 8 bases not matched to a gene. The germline gives CDR1 WNHNN, CDR2 SYGVQD (reference sequence). The sequenced part of the CDR3 DNA is TGCGCCAGCAGTGGTACGGACAGGGTGGGCAATGAG. Amino acid sequence: CASSGTDRVGNE. The CDR3 in its entirety is CASSGTDRVGNEQFF.

This clone was seen ten or more times. The read terminates 3 residues ahead of where the CDR3 ends, so the germline J gene completes it. This chain uses TRBV7-7 with TRBJ2-1, with 7 positions matching TRBD2. The germline gives CDR1 SSHAT, CDR2 FNYEAQ (reference sequence). CDR3 length: 15 amino acids. Losses at the gene ends were 5 bases for V and 3 bases for J; bases not matched to a gene: 7. Partial CDR3 DNA: TGTGCCAGCAGCCCAGCCGGACTAGGCTACAATGAG. It translates to CASSPAGLGYNE. In full, the CDR3 is CASSPAGLGYNEQFF. Looking up the rest from reference TRBV7-7 and TRBJ2-1 gives the full variable domain: GAGVSQSPRYKVTKRGQDVTLRCDPISSHATLYWYQQALGQGPEFLTYFNYEAQPDKSGLPSDRFSAERPEGSISTLTIQRTEQRDSAMYRCASSPAGLGYNEQFFGPGTRLTVL.

Of note for this clone: Read data end 3 residues before the CDR3 end; the end is taken from the germline J gene. The genes are TRBV11-2 and TRBJ2-7; 7 bases are a match to TRBD1. The length of the CDR3 is 14 residues. The germline CDR1 and CDR2 sequences are SGHAT and FQNNGV. The V and J ends lost 3 bases and 4 bases, in that order; junction bases with no gene match: 6. The CDR3 bases that were read are TGTGCCAGCAGCTTGGGGCAGGGGGTGTACGAG. Translation gives CASSLGQGVYE. The full CDR3 protein reads CASSLGQGVYEQYF.

This clone was recorded at least ten times. The sequence runs out 3 residues before the end of the CDR3; the remainder is reconstructed from the germline J gene. The V gene is TRBV7-2, the J gene TRBJ2-7; D might be TRBD1 (6 bases). The CDR3 covers 14 residues. Deletions cut 5 bases from V and 0 bases from J, with 11 bases between. Germline-derived CDR1 and CDR2 are SGHTA and FQGNSA. The DNA read from the CDR3 is TGTGCCAGCAGCGGACAGTTGAGCTCCTACGAG. Protein sequence: CASSGQLSSYE. The full CDR3 is CASSGQLSSYEQYF.

This clone was detected ten times or more. Sequencing ends 3 residues short of the CDR3 end; the germline J gene provides the rest. This chain connects TRBV14 to TRBJ2-1, with 9 bases aligning to TRBD2. CDR1 is SGHDN and CDR2 is FVKESK in the germline V gene. The CDR3 spans 16 residues. J was trimmed by 4 bases and V by 1 base; bases with no gene match: 5. The chain's CDR3 is CASSQGSREGYNEQFF. CDR3 DNA (partial): TGTGCCAGCAGCCAAGGGTCGCGGGAGGGTTACAATGAG.

This clone was seen many times. The read comes to an end 3 residues before the CDR3 does, leaving the germline J gene to fill in the end. The V and J genes are TRBV7-8 and TRBJ2-3; TRBD2 agrees at 7 bases. Unmatched junction bases numbered 12, after V lost 7 bases and J lost 5 bases. Germline CDR1 SGHVS, CDR2 FQNEAQ. The CDR3 has 15 residues. The DNA read from the CDR3 is TGTGCCAGCACCCTACTAGCGCTACCACAAGATACG. This codes for CASTLLALPQDT. In full, the CDR3 reads CASTLLALPQDTQYF.

Many counts were recorded for this clone. The CDR3 reads CASRQGNYGYTF. Incomplete CDR3 DNA: TGCGCCAGCAGGCAAGGGAACTATGGC. The chain couples TRBV5-1 to TRBJ1-2; D is unclear. The CDR3 end falls 3 residues outside the read, so it is completed with the germline J gene. V was shortened by 5 bases and J by 2 bases, with 7 bases between the two germline ends. The CDR3 contains 12 residues. Germline V gene sequence: CDR1 SGHRS, CDR2 YFSETQ.

Many counts were recorded for this clone. The read stops 3 residues short of the end of the CDR3; the missing end is completed from the germline J gene. The rearrangement links TRBV7-9 to TRBJ2-1; 10 bases align to TRBD1. V dropped 6 bases and J dropped 2; count of bases not matched to a gene: 4. From germline, CDR1 is SEHNR and CDR2 FQNEAQ (reference sequence). This CDR3 is 15 amino acids long. Partial CDR3 DNA: TGTGCCAGCAGAGGACAGGGGGTGCCCTACAATGAG. It specifies CASRGQGVPYNE. The full CDR3 protein reads CASRGQGVPYNEQFF. The variable domain in full, completed from reference TRBV7-9 and TRBJ2-1, reads DTGVSQNPRHKITKRGQNVTFRCDPISEHNRLYWYRQTLGQGPEFLTYFQNEAQLEKSRLLSDRFSAERPKGSFSTLEIQRTEQGDSAMYLCASRGQGVPYNEQFFGPGTRLTVL.

This clone was counted many times. The CDR3 end falls 3 residues outside the read, so it is completed with the germline J gene. The gene calls are TRBV5-1 and TRBJ1-2; 9 nucleotides match TRBD1. Germline V gene lookup returns CDR1 SGHRS and CDR2 YFSETQ. The CDR3 has 16 amino acids. The junction had 12 bases not matched to a gene; V was cut back by 4 bases and J by 5 bases. CDR3 DNA (partial): TGCGCCAGCAGCCAGTCCCGGGACAGGGTGGGATATGGC. Its translation is CASSQSRDRVGYG. The CDR3 as a whole reads CASSQSRDRVGYGYTF.

This clone was picked up many times. The sequence runs out 3 residues before the end of the CDR3; the remainder is reconstructed from the germline J gene. The chain employs TRBV12-5 and TRBJ2-5, with 7 bases lining up with TRBD1. Germline V CDR1 and CDR2: LGHNT, FRNRAP. The CDR3 consists of 13 residues. Trimming at V came to 4 bases and at J to 5 bases, leaving 4 bases not matched to a gene. CDR3 bases read: TGTGCTAGTGGTTGGGACAGCTGGGAGACC. Translating gives CASGWDSWET. Given in full, the CDR3 is CASGWDSWETQYF.

At least ten counts were recorded for this clone. The CDR3 bases that were read are TGCAGCGTTGAAGGGGGACTAGCGAGGTACAATGAG. Protein product: CSVEGGLARYNE. The full CDR3 is CSVEGGLARYNEQFF. The chain combines TRBV29-1 with TRBJ2-1; 10 positions agree with TRBD2. The CDR3 end is not reached by the read, which stops 3 residues before it; the germline J gene fills it in. The V gene end was trimmed by 1 base and the J gene end by 4 bases; junction bases not matched to a gene: 4. The CDR3 sequence is 15 residues long. Germline V gene data show CDR1 as SQVTM and CDR2 as ANQGSEA.

This clone was detected only a few times. The sequenced fragment ends 3 residues before the CDR3 boundary, so the rest is inferred from the germline J gene. This chain connects TRBV7-9 to TRBJ1-1; no definite D call. CDR1 is SEHNR and CDR2 is FQNEAQ in the germline V gene (reference sequence). The CDR3 loop spans 15 amino acids. Trimming removed 5 bases at V and 3 bases at J, with 16 bases between. CDR3 DNA (partial): TGTGCCAGCAGCCCCCCAGGAGGGTTGTACACTGAA. Protein product: CASSPPGGLYTE. The entire CDR3 protein reads CASSPPGGLYTEAFF.